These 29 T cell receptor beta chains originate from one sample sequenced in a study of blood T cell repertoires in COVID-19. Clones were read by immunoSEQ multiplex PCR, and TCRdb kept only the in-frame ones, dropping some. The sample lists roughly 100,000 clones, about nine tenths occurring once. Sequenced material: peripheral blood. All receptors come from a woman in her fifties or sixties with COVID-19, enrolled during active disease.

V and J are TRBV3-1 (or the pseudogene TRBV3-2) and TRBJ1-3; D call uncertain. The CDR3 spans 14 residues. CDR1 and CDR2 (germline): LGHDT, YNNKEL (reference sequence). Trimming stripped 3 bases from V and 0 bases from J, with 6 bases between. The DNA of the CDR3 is TGTGCCAGCAGCCAGCAAGCCTCTGGAAACACCATATATTTT. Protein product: CASSQQASGNTIYF.

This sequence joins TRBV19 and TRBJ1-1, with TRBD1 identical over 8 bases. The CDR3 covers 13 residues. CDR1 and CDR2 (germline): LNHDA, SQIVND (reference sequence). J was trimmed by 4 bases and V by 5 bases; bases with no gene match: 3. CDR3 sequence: CASSATGGTEAFF. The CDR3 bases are TGTGCCAGTAGTGCTACAGGGGGCACTGAAGCTTTCTTT.

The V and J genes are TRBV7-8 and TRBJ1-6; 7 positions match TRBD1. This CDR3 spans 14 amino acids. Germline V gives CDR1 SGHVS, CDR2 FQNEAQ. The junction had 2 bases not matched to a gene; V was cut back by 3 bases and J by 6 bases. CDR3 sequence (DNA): TGTGCCAGCAGCTTGGGACAGCTTAATTCACCCCTCCACTTT. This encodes CASSLGQLNSPLHF.

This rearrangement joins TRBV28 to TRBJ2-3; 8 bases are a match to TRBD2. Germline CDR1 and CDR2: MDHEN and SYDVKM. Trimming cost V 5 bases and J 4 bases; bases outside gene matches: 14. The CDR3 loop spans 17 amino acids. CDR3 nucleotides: TGTGCCAGCAGTCCATCTTGGGGTAGCGGGGTAGCAGATACGCAGTATTTT. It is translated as CASSPSWGSGVADTQYF. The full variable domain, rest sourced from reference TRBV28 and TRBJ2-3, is DVKVTQSSRYLVKRTGEKVFLECVQDMDHENMFWYRQDPGLGLRLIYFSYDVKMKEKGDIPEGYSVSREKKERFSLILESASTNQTSMYLCASSPSWGSGVADTQYFGPGTRLTVL.

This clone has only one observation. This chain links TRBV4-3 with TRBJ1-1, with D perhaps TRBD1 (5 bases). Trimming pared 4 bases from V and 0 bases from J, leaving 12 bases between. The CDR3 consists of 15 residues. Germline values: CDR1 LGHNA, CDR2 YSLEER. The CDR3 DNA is TGCGCCAGCAGCCGCGCAGGGTACCTGAACACTGAAGCTTTCTTT. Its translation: CASSRAGYLNTEAFF.

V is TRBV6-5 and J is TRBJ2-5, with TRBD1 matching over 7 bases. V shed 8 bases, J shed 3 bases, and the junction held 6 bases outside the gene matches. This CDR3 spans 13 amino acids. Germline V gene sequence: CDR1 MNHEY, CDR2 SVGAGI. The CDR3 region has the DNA TGTGCCAGCGGGGGTACAGGGGAAGAGACCCAGTACTTC. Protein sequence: CASGGTGEETQYF.

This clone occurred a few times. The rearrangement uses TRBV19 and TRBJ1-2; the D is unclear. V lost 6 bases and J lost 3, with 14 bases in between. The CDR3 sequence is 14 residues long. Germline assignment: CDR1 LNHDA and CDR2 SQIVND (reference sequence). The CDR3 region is CASRRMRRDYGYTF. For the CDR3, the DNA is TGTGCCAGTAGAAGGATGAGGAGGGACTATGGCTACACCTTC.

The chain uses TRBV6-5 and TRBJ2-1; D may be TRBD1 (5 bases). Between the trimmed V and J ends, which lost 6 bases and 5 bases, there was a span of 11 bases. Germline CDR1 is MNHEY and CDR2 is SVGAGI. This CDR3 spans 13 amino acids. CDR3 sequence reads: CASRTTGNNEQFF. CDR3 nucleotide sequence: TGTGCCAGCAGGACCACAGGAAACAATGAGCAGTTCTTC.

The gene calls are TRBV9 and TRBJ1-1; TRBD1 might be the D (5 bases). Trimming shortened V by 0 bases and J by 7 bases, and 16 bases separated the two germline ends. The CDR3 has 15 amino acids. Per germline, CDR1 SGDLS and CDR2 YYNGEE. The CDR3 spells CASSVDPMGEGEAFF. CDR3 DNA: TGTGCCAGCAGCGTAGACCCCATGGGGGAGGGTGAAGCTTTCTTT.

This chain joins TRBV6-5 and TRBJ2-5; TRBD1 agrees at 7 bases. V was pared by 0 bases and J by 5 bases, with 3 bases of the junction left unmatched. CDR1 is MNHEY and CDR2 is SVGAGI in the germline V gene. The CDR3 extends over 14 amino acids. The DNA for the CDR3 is TGTGCCAGCAGTTACTCAGGACAGGTGGAGACCCAGTACTTC. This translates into CASSYSGQVETQYF.

CDR3 amino acids: CASSQMTGRNTGELFF. The CDR3 DNA sequence: TGTGCCAGCAGCCAAATGACAGGGAGGAACACCGGGGAGCTGTTTTTT. The chain employs TRBV4-2 and TRBJ2-2; TRBD1 matches at 7 bases. With V trimmed by 2 bases and J by 1 base, 4 bases remained unmatched. Germline V lookup: CDR1 LGHNA, CDR2 YNFKEQ. This CDR3 region has 16 residues.

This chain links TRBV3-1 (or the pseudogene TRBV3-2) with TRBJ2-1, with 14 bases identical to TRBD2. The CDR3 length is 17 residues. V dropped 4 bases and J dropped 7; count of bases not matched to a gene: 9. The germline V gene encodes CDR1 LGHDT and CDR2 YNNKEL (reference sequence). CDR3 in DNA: TGTGCCAGCAGCCCCGGGACTAGCGGGGGCTTTAGGAATGAGCAGTTCTTC. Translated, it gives CASSPGTSGGFRNEQFF.

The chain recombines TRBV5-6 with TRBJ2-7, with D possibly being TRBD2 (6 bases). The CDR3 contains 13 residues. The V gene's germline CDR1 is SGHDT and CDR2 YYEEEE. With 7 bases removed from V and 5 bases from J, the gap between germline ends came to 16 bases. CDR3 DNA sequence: TGTGCCAGCCATGGATGGGGGGTGGACGAGCAGTACTTC. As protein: CASHGWGVDEQYF.

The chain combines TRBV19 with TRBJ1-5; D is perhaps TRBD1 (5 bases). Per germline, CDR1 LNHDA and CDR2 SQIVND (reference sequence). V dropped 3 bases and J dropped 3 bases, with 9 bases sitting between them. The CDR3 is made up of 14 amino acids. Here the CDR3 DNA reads TGTGCCAGTAGTATGGCCAGGGACAATCAGCCCCAGCATTTT. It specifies CASSMARDNQPQHF. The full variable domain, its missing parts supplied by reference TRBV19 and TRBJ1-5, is DGGITQSPKYLFRKEGQNVTLSCEQNLNHDAMYWYRQDPGQGLRLIYYSQIVNDFQKGDIAEGYSVSREKKESFPLTVTSAQKNPTAFYLCASSMARDNQPQHFGDGTRLSIL.

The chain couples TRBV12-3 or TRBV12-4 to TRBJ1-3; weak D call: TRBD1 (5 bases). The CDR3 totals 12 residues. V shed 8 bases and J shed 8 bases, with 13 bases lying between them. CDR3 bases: TGTGCCAGCGCGGGCGGGGGTGACACCATATATTTT. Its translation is CASAGGGDTIYF.

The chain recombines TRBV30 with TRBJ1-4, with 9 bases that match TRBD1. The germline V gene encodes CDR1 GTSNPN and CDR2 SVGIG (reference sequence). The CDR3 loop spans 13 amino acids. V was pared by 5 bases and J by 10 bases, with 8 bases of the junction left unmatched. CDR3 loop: CAWAGQGYGKLFF. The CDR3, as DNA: TGTGCCTGGGCTGGACAGGGGTATGGAAAACTGTTTTTT.

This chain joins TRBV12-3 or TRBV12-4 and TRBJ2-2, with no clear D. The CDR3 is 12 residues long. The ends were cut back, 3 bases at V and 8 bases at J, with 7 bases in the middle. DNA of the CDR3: TGTGCCAGCAGTTTCTCTTCGGGGGAGCTGTTTTTT. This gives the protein CASSFSSGELFF.

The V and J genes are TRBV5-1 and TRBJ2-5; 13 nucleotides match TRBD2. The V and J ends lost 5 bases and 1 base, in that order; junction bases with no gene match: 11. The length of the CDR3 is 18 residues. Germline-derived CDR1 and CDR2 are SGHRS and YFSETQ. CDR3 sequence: CASSSFSTSGGAQETQYF. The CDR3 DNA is TGCGCCAGCAGTTCCTTTTCCACTAGCGGGGGGGCCCAAGAGACCCAGTACTTC.

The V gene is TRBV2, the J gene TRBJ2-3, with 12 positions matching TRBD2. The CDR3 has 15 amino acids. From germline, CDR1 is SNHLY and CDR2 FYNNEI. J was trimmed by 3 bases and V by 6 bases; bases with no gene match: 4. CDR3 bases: TGTGCCAGCAGGGATGGACTAGCGGGAACAGATACGCAGTATTTT. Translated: CASRDGLAGTDTQYF.

CDR3: CASSLNGGEGYGYTF. The CDR3, as DNA: TGCGCCAGCAGCCTTAACGGCGGGGAAGGGTATGGCTACACCTTC. V is TRBV4-1 and J is TRBJ1-2, with D hard to call. The length of the CDR3 is 15 residues. V lost 4 bases and J 5 bases, leaving 17 bases between the germline ends. The germline CDR1 and CDR2 sequences are MGHRA and YSYEKL.

The CDR3 is CASSPGQMSYEQYF. The DNA for the CDR3 is TGTGCCAGCAGCCCGGGACAAATGTCCTACGAGCAGTACTTC. This chain links TRBV14 with TRBJ2-7; tentatively, D is TRBD1 (6 bases). The CDR3 loop spans 14 amino acids. Between the trimmed V and J ends, which lost 4 bases and 1 base, there was a span of 11 bases. CDR1 is SGHDN, CDR2 FVKESK, per germline.

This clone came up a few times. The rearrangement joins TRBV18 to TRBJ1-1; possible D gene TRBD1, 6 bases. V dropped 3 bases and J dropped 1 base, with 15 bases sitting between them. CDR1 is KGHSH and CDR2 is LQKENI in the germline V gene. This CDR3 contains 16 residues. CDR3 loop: CASSPPPGTSNTEAFF. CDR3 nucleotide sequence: TGTGCCAGCTCACCGCCCCCCGGGACATCGAACACTGAAGCTTTCTTT.

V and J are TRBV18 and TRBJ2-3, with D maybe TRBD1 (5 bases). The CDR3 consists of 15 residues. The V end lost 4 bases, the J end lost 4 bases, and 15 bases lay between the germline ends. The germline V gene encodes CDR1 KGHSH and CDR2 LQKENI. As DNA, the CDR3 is TGTGCCAGCTCACTCCGTGGCAGGGCCCCAGATACGCAGTATTTT. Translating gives CASSLRGRAPDTQYF. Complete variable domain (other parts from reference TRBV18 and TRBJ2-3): NAGVMQNPRHLVRRRGQEARLRCSPMKGHSHVYWYRQLPEEGLKFMVYLQKENIIDESGMPKERFSAEFPKEGPSILRIQQVVRGDSAAYFCASSLRGRAPDTQYFGPGTRLTVL.

The CDR3: CASLLLGGGNTEAFF. CDR3 coding DNA: TGTGCCAGCCTACTGTTGGGGGGGGGTAACACTGAAGCTTTCTTT. The genes are TRBV27 and TRBJ1-1, with D possibly being TRBD1 (5 bases). Per germline, CDR1 MNHEY and CDR2 SMNVEV (reference sequence). The V and J ends lost 8 bases and 2 bases respectively, with 18 bases between them. This CDR3 has 15 residues.

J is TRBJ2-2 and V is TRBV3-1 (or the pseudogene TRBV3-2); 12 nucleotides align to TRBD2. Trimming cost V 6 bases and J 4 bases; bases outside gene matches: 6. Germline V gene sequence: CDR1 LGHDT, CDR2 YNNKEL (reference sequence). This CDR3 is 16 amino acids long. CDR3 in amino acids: CASRSLAGGPTGELFF. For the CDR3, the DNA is TGTGCCAGCAGATCCCTAGCGGGGGGGCCCACCGGGGAGCTGTTTTTT.

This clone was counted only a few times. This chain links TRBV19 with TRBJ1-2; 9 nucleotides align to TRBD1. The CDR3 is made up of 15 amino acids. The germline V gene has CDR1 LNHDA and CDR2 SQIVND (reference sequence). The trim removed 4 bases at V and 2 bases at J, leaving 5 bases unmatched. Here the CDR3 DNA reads TGTGCCAGTAGTACCGGGGACAGGGCCAACTATGGCTACACCTTC. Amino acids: CASSTGDRANYGYTF.

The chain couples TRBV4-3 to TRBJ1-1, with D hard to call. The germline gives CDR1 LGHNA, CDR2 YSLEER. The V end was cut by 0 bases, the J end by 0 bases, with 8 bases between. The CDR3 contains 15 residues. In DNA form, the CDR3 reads TGCGCCAGCAGCCAAGATGCACAGATGAACACTGAAGCTTTCTTT. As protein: CASSQDAQMNTEAFF.

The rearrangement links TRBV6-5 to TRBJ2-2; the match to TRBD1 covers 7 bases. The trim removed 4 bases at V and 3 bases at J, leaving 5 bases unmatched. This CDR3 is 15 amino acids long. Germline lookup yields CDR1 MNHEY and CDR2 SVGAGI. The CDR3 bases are TGTGCCAGCAGTTCGGGACAGTCGTACACCGGGGAGCTGTTTTTT. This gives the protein CASSSGQSYTGELFF.

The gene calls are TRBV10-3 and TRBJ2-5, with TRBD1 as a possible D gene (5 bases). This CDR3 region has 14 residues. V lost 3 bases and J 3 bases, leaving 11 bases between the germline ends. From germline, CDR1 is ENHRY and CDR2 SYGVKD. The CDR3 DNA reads TGTGCCATCAGTGAAATGGGCAGGGAAGAGACCCAGTACTTC. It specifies CAISEMGREETQYF.